The 30 T cell receptor beta chains below come from one sample, sequenced in a study of CD4 T cells in relation to SARS-CoV-2 and coronaviruses. Their specific antigens are unknown. CD4+ T cells from unexposed donors were obtained before the COVID-19 pandemic (2011-2018). CD4+ T cells were isolated from the cells after around 11 days of culture. Profiled with immunoSEQ multiplex PCR; TCRdb holds only in-frame clones, not every one. The sample consists of over 25,000 clones, over 65% of them appearing once. Sequencing used CD4+ T cells from PBMCs, cultured in vitro. The receptors stem from a human donor in good health.

The rearrangement joins TRBV5-6 to TRBJ2-5; 9 bases agree with TRBD2. This CDR3 contains 15 residues. CDR1 SGHDT and CDR2 YYEEEE come from the germline V gene. The V segment lost 1 base and the J segment 1 base; nucleotides outside the gene matches: 2. The CDR3 spells CASSLPAGGQETQYF. The DNA for the CDR3 is TGTGCCAGCAGCTTGCCAGCGGGGGGCCAAGAGACCCAGTACTTC.

In this sample, this clone turned up a few times. The chain recombines TRBV6-5 with TRBJ1-3; no firm D call. Germline assignment: CDR1 MNHEY and CDR2 SVGAGI. This CDR3 spans 13 amino acids. The germline V and J ends were trimmed by 7 bases and 0 bases, with 7 bases remaining between them. The CDR3 region is CASNGFSGNTIYF. CDR3 nucleotide sequence: TGTGCCAGCAACGGCTTCTCTGGAAACACCATATATTTT.

CDR3 residues: CASSVGQGGDQPQHF. The DNA of the CDR3 is TGTGCCAGCAGCGTAGGCCAAGGGGGGGATCAGCCCCAGCATTTT. The gene calls are TRBV9 and TRBJ1-5; tentative D call: TRBD1 (6 bases). V was clipped by 0 bases and J by 5 bases, with 12 bases between them. This CDR3 comprises 15 residues. Germline V CDR1 and CDR2: SGDLS, YYNGEE.

This chain connects TRBV7-2 to TRBJ2-5; possible D gene TRBD2, 5 bases. Per the germline V gene, CDR1 is SGHTA and CDR2 is FQGNSA. The CDR3 totals 14 residues. Trimming shortened V by 1 base and J by 1 base, and 7 bases separated the two germline ends. CDR3 region: CASSLDSAQETQYF. For the CDR3, the DNA is TGTGCCAGCAGCTTAGATAGCGCCCAAGAGACCCAGTACTTC.

This clone came up a few times. V is TRBV7-2 and J is TRBJ1-6; D might be TRBD1 (5 bases). The CDR3 has 15 amino acids. V shed 7 bases and J shed 5 bases, with 15 bases lying between them. From germline, CDR1 is SGHTA and CDR2 FQGNSA. The CDR3 spells CASTRWGRDNSPLHF. In DNA form, the CDR3 reads TGTGCCAGCACCCGTTGGGGACGTGATAATTCACCCCTCCACTTT.

CDR3 sequence (DNA): TGTGCCAGTAGTATAAATTGGGGCGGACCTCACTACGAGCAGTACTTC. Translation gives CASSINWGGPHYEQYF. The rearrangement links TRBV19 to TRBJ2-7; D may be TRBD1 (5 bases). V lost 2 bases, J lost 3 bases, and 17 bases lay in between. Germline V lookup: CDR1 LNHDA, CDR2 SQIVND (reference sequence). The CDR3 has 16 amino acids.

J is TRBJ1-5 and V is TRBV7-2; D call uncertain. V gave up 2 bases and J gave up 2 bases, with 7 bases separating them. This CDR3 has 14 residues. CDR1 and CDR2 (germline): SGHTA, FQGNSA. CDR3 sequence reads: CASSLIQGNQPQHF. The CDR3, as DNA: TGTGCCAGCAGCTTAATCCAGGGCAATCAGCCCCAGCATTTT.

As to this clone: The same CDR3 also results from other DNA sequences found in this sample. The V gene is TRBV4-3, the J gene TRBJ1-1, with 12 bases lining up with TRBD1. CDR1 is LGHNA, CDR2 YSLEER, per germline. The CDR3 loop spans 14 amino acids. With 3 bases clipped from V and 5 bases from J, the junction kept 1 base outside the gene matches. This chain's CDR3 is CASSQGQGATEAFF. CDR3 DNA: TGCGCCAGCAGCCAGGGACAGGGGGCGACTGAAGCTTTCTTT.

This clone appeared a single time. The rearrangement joins TRBV28 to TRBJ2-7; D remains ambiguous. Germline CDR1 reads MDHEN; CDR2 reads SYDVKM. CDR3 length: 16 amino acids. Between the trimmed V and J ends, which lost 6 bases and 2 bases, there was a span of 20 bases. CDR3 nucleotide sequence: TGTGCCAGCAGCTTCCCCTGGGCCCTGGGCACCTACGAGCAGTACTTC. Residues: CASSFPWALGTYEQYF.

V and J are TRBV12-3 or TRBV12-4 and TRBJ2-5; D ambiguous. V gave up 6 bases and J gave up 1 base, with 9 bases separating them. The CDR3 is made up of 13 amino acids. CDR3 in amino acids: CASSRGTQETQYF. The DNA for the CDR3 is TGTGCCAGCAGCCGAGGAACCCAAGAGACCCAGTACTTC.

V is TRBV30 and J is TRBJ1-1, with a possible D match to TRBD1 (6 bases). V dropped 4 bases and J dropped 0 bases, with 12 bases sitting between them. The CDR3 contains 14 residues. Germline CDR1 GTSNPN, CDR2 SVGIG (reference sequence). The CDR3 sequence is CAWTGVSMNTEAFF. Here the CDR3 DNA reads TGTGCCTGGACAGGGGTATCCATGAACACTGAAGCTTTCTTT.

The chain combines TRBV7-9 with TRBJ2-7, with D possibly being TRBD2 (5 bases). Germline CDR1 SEHNR, CDR2 FQNEAQ (reference sequence). Trimming left V 8 bases short and J 0 bases short, with 17 bases between. The CDR3 length is 15 residues. The CDR3 coding sequence is TGTGCCAGCTCCCCTTGGAGGTGGGACTCCTACGAGCAGTACTTC. Its protein product is CASSPWRWDSYEQYF.

This chain uses TRBV18 with TRBJ1-1; 10 nucleotides match TRBD1. The J segment lost 1 base and the V segment lost 3 bases, leaving 5 bases of the junction unmatched. This CDR3 spans 16 amino acids. CDR1 is KGHSH, CDR2 LQKENI, per germline. CDR3 nucleotides: TGTGCCAGCTCACCGCGGGACAGGGGCGCGAACACTGAAGCTTTCTTT. Protein sequence: CASSPRDRGANTEAFF.

This chain uses TRBV5-1 with TRBJ2-7; 11 bases line up with TRBD2. V trimming: 2 bases; J trimming: 3 bases; junction bases outside the gene matches: 4. Germline CDR1 is SGHRS and CDR2 is YFSETQ. The CDR3 is made up of 15 amino acids. The CDR3 DNA reads as TGCGCCAGCAGCTTAGCTGGGACTAGCGGCTACGAGCAGTACTTC. Residues: CASSLAGTSGYEQYF.

The chain joins TRBV7-9 to TRBJ1-6, with TRBD1 matching over 7 bases. The germline V gene encodes CDR1 SEHNR and CDR2 FQNEAQ (reference sequence). V lost 5 bases and J lost 7; bases outside the gene matches: 8. CDR3 length equals 15 residues. This chain's CDR3 is CASSPGGTVNSPLHF. In DNA, the CDR3 is TGTGCCAGCAGCCCCGGAGGGACAGTCAATTCACCCCTCCACTTT.

This clone was found a few times. The chain joins TRBV27 to TRBJ1-1, with 7 bases that match TRBD1. This CDR3 region has 13 residues. The trim removed 4 bases at V and 5 bases at J, leaving 4 bases unmatched. Germline-derived CDR1 and CDR2 are MNHEY and SMNVEV (reference sequence). Written as DNA, the CDR3 is TGTGCCAGCAGTTACAGACAGGGAACTGAAGCTTTCTTT. Amino acids: CASSYRQGTEAFF.

J is TRBJ2-7 and V is TRBV11-2; perhaps TRBD2 as D (5 bases). In germline, CDR1 is SGHAT, CDR2 FQNNGV. This CDR3 is built from 14 residues. Trimming left V 5 bases short and J 3 bases short, with 14 bases between. The CDR3 coding sequence is TGTGCCAGCAGCAGCCCCCCCGGGGTCTACGAGCAGTACTTC. Protein sequence: CASSSPPGVYEQYF.

The chain joins TRBV7-9 to TRBJ1-1; D is uncertain. Germline assignment: CDR1 SEHNR and CDR2 FQNEAQ (reference sequence). With 2 bases removed from V and 1 base from J, the gap between germline ends came to 5 bases. CDR3 length equals 13 residues. CDR3 DNA: TGTGCCAGCAGCTTAAACGCGAACACTGAAGCTTTCTTT. Protein product: CASSLNANTEAFF.

This chain uses TRBV18 with TRBJ1-2; 8 bases map to TRBD1. V lost 1 base, J lost 7 bases, and 8 bases stayed unmatched. From germline, CDR1 is KGHSH and CDR2 LQKENI. This CDR3 comprises 15 residues. The CDR3 nucleotides are TGTGCCAGCTCACCACTGGACAGGGTTATGAGTGGCTACACCTTC. Translation gives CASSPLDRVMSGYTF.

This clone is classed as large. The rearrangement links TRBV3-1 (or the pseudogene TRBV3-2) to TRBJ2-2; 8 nucleotides match TRBD2. The length of the CDR3 is 15 residues. The V segment lost 4 bases and the J segment 1 base; nucleotides outside the gene matches: 2. Germline V gives CDR1 LGHDT, CDR2 YNNKEL (reference sequence). In nucleotides, the CDR3 is TGTGCCAGCAGCCTCCGGGGGGGGAACACCGGGGAGCTGTTTTTT. It is translated as CASSLRGGNTGELFF.

The CDR3 loop is CASSLGPGQGYSYNEQFF. DNA of the CDR3: TGTGCCAGCAGCTTAGGGCCGGGACAGGGCTACTCCTACAATGAGCAGTTCTTC. V usage is TRBV13 and J usage is TRBJ2-1, with TRBD1 matching over 9 bases. Unmatched junction bases numbered 6, after V lost 0 bases and J lost 0 bases. This CDR3 has 18 amino acids. Germline values: CDR1 PRHDT, CDR2 FYEKMQ (reference sequence).

The J gene is TRBJ2-7, the V gene TRBV2; 8 bases fit TRBD1. V shed 5 bases and J 3 bases; nucleotides not matched to a gene: 12. This CDR3 is built from 16 residues. Germline lookup yields CDR1 SNHLY and CDR2 FYNNEI. Here the CDR3 DNA reads TGTGCCAGCAGTCCCATCTTCGGACAGGGTGGCTACGAGCAGTACTTC. It specifies CASSPIFGQGGYEQYF.

The chain uses TRBV9 and TRBJ1-2; 8 bases match TRBD1. V dropped 2 bases and J dropped 8; count of bases not matched to a gene: 14. The CDR3 spans 16 residues. Germline assignment: CDR1 SGDLS and CDR2 YYNGEE. As DNA, the CDR3 is TGTGCCAGCAGCGTTCACCCGGACAGGGTCCGTGAAGGCTACACCTTC. Encoded protein: CASSVHPDRVREGYTF. Combining the CDR3 with reference TRBV9 and TRBJ1-2 gives the whole variable domain DSGVTQTPKHLITATGQRVTLRCSPRSGDLSVYWYQQSLDQGLQFLIQYYNGEERAKGNILERFSAQQFPDLHSELNLSSLELGDSALYFCASSVHPDRVREGYTFGSGTRLTVV.

The chain joins TRBV6-5 to TRBJ1-5, with D unresolved. CDR3 length equals 14 residues. CDR1 and CDR2 from the germline V gene are MNHEY and SVGAGI. V was clipped by 0 bases and J by 1 base, with 4 bases between them. Here the CDR3 DNA reads TGTGCCAGCAGTTACTCTCACAGCAATCAGCCCCAGCATTTT. The encoded protein is CASSYSHSNQPQHF.

V gene TRBV6-2 or TRBV6-3 combines with J gene TRBJ2-7; D remains ambiguous. The germline V and J ends were trimmed by 5 bases and 9 bases, with 14 bases remaining between them. This CDR3 has 12 amino acids. Germline V lookup: CDR1 MNHEY, CDR2 SVGEGT. The CDR3 sequence is CASSQDVGRQYF. Here the CDR3 DNA reads TGTGCCAGCAGTCAGGACGTCGGGCGGCAGTACTTC.

This chain uses TRBV7-9 with TRBJ2-3; 10 nucleotides agree with TRBD2. Germline lookup yields CDR1 SEHNR and CDR2 FQNEAQ (reference sequence). CDR3 length equals 14 residues. With 11 bases clipped from V and 5 bases from J, the junction kept 10 bases outside the gene matches. The DNA of the CDR3 is TGTGCCGGATCTTCAGCGGGAGGGTTAGATACGCAGTATTTT. Protein product: CAGSSAGGLDTQYF.

The J gene is TRBJ2-2, the V gene TRBV19, with 8 bases that match TRBD1. CDR1 is LNHDA, CDR2 SQIVND, per germline (reference sequence). V was pared by 10 bases and J by 3 bases, with 4 bases of the junction left unmatched. The CDR3 has 13 amino acids. The CDR3 reads CATDRGDTGELFF. Here the CDR3 DNA reads TGTGCCACTGACAGGGGTGACACCGGGGAGCTGTTTTTT.

This clone was recorded only once. The chain recombines TRBV7-9 with TRBJ2-5; the D gene is possibly TRBD2 (5 bases). Germline assignment: CDR1 SEHNR and CDR2 FQNEAQ (reference sequence). The V gene lost 5 bases and the J gene lost 5 bases, with 18 bases spanning the gap. This CDR3 has 15 residues. CDR3 bases: TGTGCCAGCAGCCCGAGGCCCGCGGGTGCGGAGACCCAGTACTTC. Its translation: CASSPRPAGAETQYF.

The gene calls are TRBV5-1 and TRBJ1-2, with unresolved D. This CDR3 spans 13 amino acids. Germline CDR1 reads SGHRS; CDR2 reads YFSETQ. The ends were cut back, 4 bases at V and 4 bases at J, with 11 bases in the middle. In DNA form, the CDR3 reads TGCGCCAGCAGCCCCAGGACTACCTATGGCTACACCTTC. Translation: CASSPRTTYGYTF.

This chain links TRBV5-5 with TRBJ2-1, with D possibly matching TRBD1 (6 bases). Germline V gene data show CDR1 as SGHKS and CDR2 as YYEKEE (reference sequence). Trimming cost V 6 bases and J 1 base, with 14 bases left between them. The CDR3 is made up of 15 amino acids. The CDR3 protein is CASITHQGSYNEQFF. Written as DNA, the CDR3 is TGTGCCAGCATCACCCACCAGGGGTCCTACAATGAGCAGTTCTTC.